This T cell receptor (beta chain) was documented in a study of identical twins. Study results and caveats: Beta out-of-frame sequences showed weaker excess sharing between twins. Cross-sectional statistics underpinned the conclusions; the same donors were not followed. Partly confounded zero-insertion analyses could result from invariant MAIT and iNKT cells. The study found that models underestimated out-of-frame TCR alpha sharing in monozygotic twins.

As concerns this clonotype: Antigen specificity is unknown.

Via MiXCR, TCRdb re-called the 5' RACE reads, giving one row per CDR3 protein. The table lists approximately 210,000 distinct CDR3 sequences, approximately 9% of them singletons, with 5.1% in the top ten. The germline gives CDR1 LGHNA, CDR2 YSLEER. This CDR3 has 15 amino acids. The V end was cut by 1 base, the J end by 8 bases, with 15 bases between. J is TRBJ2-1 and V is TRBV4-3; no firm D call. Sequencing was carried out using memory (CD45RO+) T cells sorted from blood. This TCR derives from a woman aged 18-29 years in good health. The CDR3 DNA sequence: TGCGCCAGCAGCCAAGTGAGCTCCATTAGGTATGAGCAGTTCTTC. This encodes CASSQVSSIRYEQFF.